Shown below are 18 T cell receptor beta chains from a single sample sequenced in a study of Ad26.COV2.S vaccination and SARS-CoV-2 variants. This table comes from immunoSEQ multiplex PCR, and its TCRdb copy is limited to in-frame clones, with some not included. The data contain under 500,000 clones, 80% to 95% of them seen just once; the ten biggest clones take up 1.5% to 2%. Treatment: some 19 received Ad26.COV2.S at low or high dose, single or two shots; about 5 received placebo; per-sample allocation not given. Samples analyzed were those drawn on day 63 after the first vaccine or placebo injection. The specimen comprised peripheral blood, sampled in a trial of Ad26.COV2.S vaccine versus placebo. The source of these receptors is a person between 18 and 59 years old who received the Ad26.COV2.S COVID-19 vaccine or a placebo.

This clone was counted only a few times. At the DNA level, this CDR3 is encoded by other sequences in the same sample as well. The chain carries TRBV5-4 and TRBJ2-7; D is ambiguous. CDR1 is SGHNT, CDR2 YYREEE, per germline (reference sequence). V lost 4 bases and J lost 0, with 5 bases in between. The CDR3 runs 12 residues. The CDR3 DNA is TGTGCCAGCAGCCTGAGCTCCTACGAGCAGTACTTC. This gives the protein CASSLSSYEQYF.

This clone was detected only once. The gene calls are TRBV7-2 and TRBJ1-2; TRBD1 might be the D (6 bases). CDR1 is SGHTA, CDR2 FQGNSA, per germline. Trimming stripped 2 bases from V and 5 bases from J, with 18 bases between. The CDR3 loop spans 16 amino acids. CDR3 bases: TGTGCCAGCAGCTTAAGGAGGGGAACAGGGAATTATGGCTACACCTTC. This sequence encodes CASSLRRGTGNYGYTF.

The V and J genes are TRBV5-4 and TRBJ2-7; possibly TRBD1 for D (6 bases). Deletions cut 4 bases from V and 3 bases from J, with 14 bases between. CDR3 length: 14 amino acids. Germline assignment: CDR1 SGHNT and CDR2 YYREEE (reference sequence). CDR3 sequence reads: CASSGDRTLYEQYF. CDR3 coding DNA: TGTGCCAGCAGCGGCGACAGGACTCTCTACGAGCAGTACTTC.

This clone was counted once. The V and J genes are TRBV6-6 and TRBJ1-2, with D uncertain. The length of the CDR3 is 15 residues. Germline-derived CDR1 and CDR2 are MNHNY and SVGAGI (reference sequence). V was trimmed by 2 bases and J by 0 bases, leaving 10 bases between them. The CDR3 nucleotides read TGTGCCAGCAGTTACACCGGTTGGGCTAACTATGGCTACACCTTC. Translated, it gives CASSYTGWANYGYTF.

The V call is TRBV9, the J call TRBJ2-3; 9 bases are shared with TRBD2. The CDR3 sequence is 16 residues long. The J segment lost 5 bases and the V segment lost 0 bases, leaving 7 bases of the junction unmatched. From germline, CDR1 is SGDLS and CDR2 YYNGEE. The CDR3 nucleotides read TGTGCCAGCAGCGTAGTCGGCGGGGGGGCTGTAGATACGCAGTATTTT. Translation gives CASSVVGGGAVDTQYF.

This rearrangement joins TRBV9 to TRBJ1-1; D remains ambiguous. Germline V lookup: CDR1 SGDLS, CDR2 YYNGEE. Trimming removed 0 bases from V and 0 bases from J, with 18 bases in between. The length of the CDR3 is 18 residues. The CDR3 is CASSVGGFGSRMNTEAFF. CDR3 sequence (DNA): TGTGCCAGCAGCGTAGGCGGGTTCGGCAGTCGGATGAACACTGAAGCTTTCTTT.

The chain links TRBV5-4 to TRBJ1-1, with D unresolved. The CDR3 spans 12 residues. CDR1 SGHNT and CDR2 YYREEE come from the germline V gene (reference sequence). The germline V and J ends were trimmed by 0 bases and 4 bases, with 4 bases remaining between them. Here the CDR3 DNA reads TGTGCCAGCAGCTTGGGGGTCACTGAAGCTTTCTTT. This sequence encodes CASSLGVTEAFF.

This clone has only a few counts. This rearrangement joins TRBV28 to TRBJ1-1; D might be TRBD1 (5 bases). The length of the CDR3 is 14 residues. Per the germline V gene, CDR1 is MDHEN and CDR2 is SYDVKM. V was pared by 6 bases and J by 9 bases, with 20 bases between. The DNA for the CDR3 is TGTGCCAGCAGCCAGCCCATCGGGGGGGAAAAAGCTTTCTTT. This translates into CASSQPIGGEKAFF. Based on the CDR3 plus reference TRBV28 and TRBJ1-1, the full variable domain is DVKVTQSSRYLVKRTGEKVFLECVQDMDHENMFWYRQDPGLGLRLIYFSYDVKMKEKGDIPEGYSVSREKKERFSLILESASTNQTSMYLCASSQPIGGEKAFFGQGTRLTVV.

The chain links TRBV14 to TRBJ2-7; D unresolved. The V and J ends lost 1 base and 6 bases respectively, with 13 bases between them. This CDR3 region has 14 residues. From germline, CDR1 is SGHDN and CDR2 FVKESK. CDR3 nucleotide sequence: TGTGCCAGCAGCCAAGGGTCGGGCGTGGGCGAGCAGTACTTC. Translating it yields CASSQGSGVGEQYF.

The V and J genes are TRBV5-5 and TRBJ2-7; TRBD1 matches 9 bases. The germline gives CDR1 SGHKS, CDR2 YYEKEE (reference sequence). Unmatched junction bases numbered 5, after V lost 2 bases and J lost 5 bases. There are 14 residues in the CDR3. The CDR3 DNA sequence: TGTGCCAGCAGCTTCCGGGACAGGGTCCACGAGCAGTACTTC. Its protein is CASSFRDRVHEQYF.

This chain joins TRBV6-2 or TRBV6-3 and TRBJ1-2, with a possible D match to TRBD1 (6 bases). The CDR3 sequence is 14 residues long. V was clipped by 4 bases and J by 5 bases, with 14 bases between them. Germline CDR1 MNHEY, CDR2 SVGEGT. CDR3 DNA sequence: TGTGCCAGCAGTTCCCAGGGGTCTCAATATGGCTACACCTTC. It specifies CASSSQGSQYGYTF.

V usage is TRBV12-5 and J usage is TRBJ2-7, with TRBD1 matching over 7 bases. The CDR3 length is 15 residues. V was clipped by 3 bases and J by 0 bases; unmatched bases: 5. CDR1 and CDR2 from the germline V gene are LGHNT and FRNRAP. CDR3 nucleotides: TGTGCTAGTGGTTTCGACAGGGAGAGCTCCTACGAGCAGTACTTC. It specifies CASGFDRESSYEQYF.

J is TRBJ2-2 and V is TRBV11-3; D may be TRBD1 or TRBD2 (5 bases each). Germline V gene lookup returns CDR1 SGHNT and CDR2 YENEEA. The CDR3 is made up of 16 amino acids. V was cut by 5 bases and J by 0 bases, with 13 bases left in between. The CDR3 nucleotides are TGTGCCAGCAGCACAGCTCGGGGCACGAACACCGGGGAGCTGTTTTTT. This translates into CASSTARGTNTGELFF.

J is TRBJ2-7 and V is TRBV19, with D perhaps matching TRBD1 (6 bases). This CDR3 spans 15 amino acids. CDR1 is LNHDA and CDR2 is SQIVND in the germline V gene (reference sequence). Trimming removed 4 bases from V and 0 bases from J, with 13 bases in between. This CDR3 reads CASSTKQGSSYEQYF. The CDR3 region has the DNA TGTGCCAGTAGTACTAAACAGGGAAGCTCCTACGAGCAGTACTTC.

The rearrangement uses TRBV9 and TRBJ2-5; TRBD1 is a possible D gene (6 bases). The V gene lost 0 bases and the J gene lost 2 bases, with 11 bases spanning the gap. Germline loops: CDR1 SGDLS, CDR2 YYNGEE. This CDR3 region has 15 residues. CDR3 residues: CASSVGGTSQETQYF. CDR3 bases: TGTGCCAGCAGCGTAGGAGGGACATCTCAAGAGACCCAGTACTTC.

V gene TRBV5-1 combines with J gene TRBJ2-2; TRBD1 agrees at 8 bases. There are 18 residues in the CDR3. Trimming at V came to 0 bases and at J to 5 bases, leaving 12 bases not matched to a gene. CDR1 is SGHRS, CDR2 YFSETQ, per germline. CDR3 sequence (DNA): TGCGCCAGCAGCTTGGATGGCTTAGGACAGGGAAGGACCGGGGAGCTGTTTTTT. The encoded protein is CASSLDGLGQGRTGELFF. Full variable domain (missing parts from reference TRBV5-1 and TRBJ2-2): KAGVTQTPRYLIKTRGQQVTLSCSPISGHRSVSWYQQTPGQGLQFLFEYFSETQRNKGNFPGRFSGRQFSNSRSEMNVSTLELGDSALYLCASSLDGLGQGRTGELFFGEGSRLTVL.

In the case of this clone: Other nucleotide sequences from this sample produce the same CDR3. The chain links TRBV11-2 to TRBJ1-1; D is ambiguous. V lost 3 bases and J 1 base, leaving 3 bases between the germline ends. There are 12 residues in the CDR3. The germline gives CDR1 SGHAT, CDR2 FQNNGV. The DNA of the CDR3 is TGTGCCAGCAGCTTGAGGAACACTGAAGCTTTCTTT. It encodes CASSLRNTEAFF.

This chain joins TRBV27 and TRBJ2-7, with D unresolved. V lost 1 base and J 2 bases, leaving 15 bases between the germline ends. The CDR3 extends over 16 amino acids. Germline loops: CDR1 MNHEY, CDR2 SMNVEV (reference sequence). The CDR3 coding sequence is TGTGCCAGCAGTTTATATGAGGAGAGCCAACCCTACGAGCAGTACTTC. This sequence encodes CASSLYEESQPYEQYF.